The clone carrying this T cell receptor beta chain was seen ten or more times. As yet, its antigen is unknown. The data were obtained in a study of T-cell memory formation after mild COVID-19. Study outcomes and limitations: Among clones peaking at day 37 in the second wave, SARS-CoV-2 specificity remained unconfirmed.

V dropped 1 base and J dropped 6 bases, with 10 bases sitting between them. This CDR3 contains 13 residues. Each CDR3 protein is one row after TCRdb ran MiXCR on the 5' RACE reads. The repertoire has under 300,000 distinct CDR3 sequences, over 7% of them found once; the top ten carry roughly 22%. The rearrangement links TRBV12-3 or TRBV12-4 to TRBJ2-7; D is undetermined. Specimen: PBMCs or a T cell subset sorted from them (not recorded which). The sequence derives from a young man who had mild COVID-19 (a few samples of this study predate the infection). Cell type and time point are not known. The CDR3 DNA sequence: TGTGCCAGCAGTTTAGGGGATTTAGGCGAGCAGTACTTC. Amino acid sequence: CASSLGDLGEQYF.